What follows is one TCR beta chain and its context. TCRdb's table, derived via immunoSEQ multiplex PCR, lists solely in-frame clones and lacks some. The repertoire has some 110,000 clones, approximately 82% of them found once; the top ten carry less than 9%. The trim removed 2 bases at V and 6 bases at J, leaving 3 bases unmatched. The germline V gene encodes CDR1 SGHKS and CDR2 YYEKEE (reference sequence). The CDR3 runs to 13 residues. The entry originates in a study of blood T cell repertoires in COVID-19. The sequence came from a man aged 65-85 years with active or convalescent COVID-19. The source material was peripheral blood. The rearrangement uses TRBV5-5 and TRBJ1-1; 8 nucleotides match TRBD1. The CDR3 DNA is TGTGCCAGCAGCTTCGACAGGGGCCCTGAAGCTTTCTTT. It codes for CASSFDRGPEAFF.